This T cell receptor beta chain comes out of a study of PD-L1 blockade in urothelial cancer. Urothelial carcinoma, locally advanced or metastatic, affected the patients. Germline CDR1 SQVTM, CDR2 ANQGSEA. The CDR3 spans 14 residues. Deletions cut 7 bases from V and 2 bases from J, with 16 bases between. The method was immunoSEQ multiplex PCR; TCRdb's version includes in-frame clones alone and lacks a portion of them. The table shows about 29,000 clones, with around 84% occurring only once. The sequencing used PBMCs, collected around atezolizumab (anti-PD-L1) treatment. This chain uses TRBV29-1 with TRBJ2-3; maybe TRBD1 (5 bases). The clonotype comes from a middle-aged man with urothelial cancer. The CDR3 coding sequence is TGCAGCGCCCGGGCACAGGTATCCACAGATACGCAGTATTTT. This encodes CSARAQVSTDTQYF.